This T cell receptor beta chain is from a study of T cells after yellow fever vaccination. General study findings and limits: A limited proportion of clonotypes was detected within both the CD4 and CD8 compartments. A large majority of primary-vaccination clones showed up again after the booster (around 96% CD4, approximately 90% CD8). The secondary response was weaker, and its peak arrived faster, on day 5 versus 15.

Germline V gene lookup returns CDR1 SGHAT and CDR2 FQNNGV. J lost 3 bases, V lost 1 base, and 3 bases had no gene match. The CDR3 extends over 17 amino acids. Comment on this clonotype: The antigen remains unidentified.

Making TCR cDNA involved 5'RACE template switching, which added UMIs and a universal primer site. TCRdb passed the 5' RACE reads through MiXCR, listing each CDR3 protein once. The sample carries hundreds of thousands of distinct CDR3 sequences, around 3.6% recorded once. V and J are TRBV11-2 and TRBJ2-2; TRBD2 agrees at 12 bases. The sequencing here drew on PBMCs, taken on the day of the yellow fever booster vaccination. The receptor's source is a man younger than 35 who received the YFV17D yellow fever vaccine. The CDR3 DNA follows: TGTGCCAGCAGCTTAGCTACTAGCGGGGGGCACACCGGGGAGCTGTTTTTT. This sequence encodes CASSLATSGGHTGELFF.